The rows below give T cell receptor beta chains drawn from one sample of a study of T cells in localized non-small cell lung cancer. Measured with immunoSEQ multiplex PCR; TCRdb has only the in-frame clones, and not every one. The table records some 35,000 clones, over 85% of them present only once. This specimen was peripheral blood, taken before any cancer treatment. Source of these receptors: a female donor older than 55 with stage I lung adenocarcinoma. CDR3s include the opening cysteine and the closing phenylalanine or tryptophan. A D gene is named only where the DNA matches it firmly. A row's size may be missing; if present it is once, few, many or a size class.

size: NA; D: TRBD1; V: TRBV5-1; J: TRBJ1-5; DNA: TGCGCCAGCAGACCCCGAAGCAGGGGGCGTTTGTTT; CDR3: CASRPRSRGRLF
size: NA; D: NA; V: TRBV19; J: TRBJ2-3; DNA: TGTGCCTCTGCTGGCCGGGGGCAAAGAATAAGCACAGATACGCAGTATTTT; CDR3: CASAGRGQRISTDTQYF
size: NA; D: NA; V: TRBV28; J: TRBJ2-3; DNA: TGTGCCAGCAGTTCATACCTCCCGTGGGGGCCCAGCACAGATACGCAGTATTTT; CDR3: CASSSYLPWGPSTDTQYF
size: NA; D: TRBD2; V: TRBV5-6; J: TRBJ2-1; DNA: TGTGCCAGCAGCCCTCGGCGTACTGGGGGGGTAGGTGAGCAGTTCTTC; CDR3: CASSPRRTGGVGEQFF
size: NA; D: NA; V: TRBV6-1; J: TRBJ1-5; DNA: TGTGCCAGCAGTGAGGGTCGAGTTGGGACCCAGCCCCAGCATTTT; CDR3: CASSEGRVGTQPQHF
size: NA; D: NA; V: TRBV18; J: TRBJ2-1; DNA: TGTGCCAGCTCACCGTGGACTATTTCGAGCAATGAGCAGTTCTTC; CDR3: CASSPWTISSNEQFF
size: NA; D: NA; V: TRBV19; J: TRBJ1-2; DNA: TGTGCCAGCCGGAACTTGTTCTTAGCTGACTATGGCTACACCTTC; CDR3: CASRNLFLADYGYTF
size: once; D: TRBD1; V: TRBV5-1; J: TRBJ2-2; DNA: TGCGCCAGCAGCGGCTGGACAGGACGCGATTATAACACCGGGGAGCTGTTTTTT; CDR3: CASSGWTGRDYNTGELFF
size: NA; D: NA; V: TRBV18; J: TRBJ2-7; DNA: TGTGCCAGCTCACTGGAGCGGGCGCGTGGGTACGAGCAGTACTTC; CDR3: CASSLERARGYEQYF
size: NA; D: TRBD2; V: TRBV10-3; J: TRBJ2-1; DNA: TGTGCCATCAGTGACCTAGCGGGACAGCACAATGAGCAGTTCTTC; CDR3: CAISDLAGQHNEQFF
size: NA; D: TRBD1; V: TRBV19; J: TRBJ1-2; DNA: TGTGCCAGTAGGCGGACAGGGGTGAACTATGGCTACACCTTC; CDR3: CASRRTGVNYGYTF
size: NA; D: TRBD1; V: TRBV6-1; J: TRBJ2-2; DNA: TGTGCCAGCACGGGACAGGGCCACACCGGGGAGCTGTTTTTT; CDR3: CASTGQGHTGELFF
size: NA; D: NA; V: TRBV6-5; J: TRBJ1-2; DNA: TGTGCCAGCAGTTACTCAGGCAGGGCCCACTATGGCTACACCTTC; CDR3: CASSYSGRAHYGYTF
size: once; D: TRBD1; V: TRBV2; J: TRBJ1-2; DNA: TGTGCCAGCAGCGCCGGGACAGGGATGAACTATGGCTACACCTTC; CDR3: CASSAGTGMNYGYTF
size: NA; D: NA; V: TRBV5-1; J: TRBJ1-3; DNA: TGCGCCAGCAGTGATGACAGGAGCTCTGGAAACACCATATATTTT; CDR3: CASSDDRSSGNTIYF
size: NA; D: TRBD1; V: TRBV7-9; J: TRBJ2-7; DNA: TGTGCCAGCAGCTTAGCTTCTTGGCAGGGGGCCCACGAGCAGTACTTC; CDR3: CASSLASWQGAHEQYF
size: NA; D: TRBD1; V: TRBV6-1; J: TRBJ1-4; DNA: TGTGCCAGCAGCCTGGACAGGGTCGGGTGGGAAAAACTGTTTTTT; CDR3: CASSLDRVGWEKLFF
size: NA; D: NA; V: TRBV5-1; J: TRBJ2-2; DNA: TGCGCCAGCAGCTTGGCCACGAACACCGGGGAGCTGTTTTTT; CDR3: CASSLATNTGELFF
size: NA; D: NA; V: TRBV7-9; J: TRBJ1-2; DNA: TGTGCCAGCAGCCAAACAGGGTACTTTGGCTACACCTTC; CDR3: CASSQTGYFGYTF
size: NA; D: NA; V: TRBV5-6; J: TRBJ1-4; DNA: TGTGCCAGCAGCTTGGGGGTGCGGGGGGAAAAACTGTTTTTT; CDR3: CASSLGVRGEKLFF
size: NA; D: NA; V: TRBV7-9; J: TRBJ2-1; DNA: TGTGCCAGCAGCCCCTTCGGGTTGTCGTCCCATGAGCAGTTCTTC; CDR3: CASSPFGLSSHEQFF
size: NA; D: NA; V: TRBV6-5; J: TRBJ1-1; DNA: TGTGCCAGCAGTCATCACAGGGACCTCAACACTGAAGCTTTCTTT; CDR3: CASSHHRDLNTEAFF
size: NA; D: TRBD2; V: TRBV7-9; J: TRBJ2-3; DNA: TGTGCCAGCAGCTTGGAAACACTAGCGGGGCCCGTGTCTTTT; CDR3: CASSLETLAGPVSF
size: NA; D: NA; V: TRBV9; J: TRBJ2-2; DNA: TGTGCCAGCAGTGCGGCGTGGGGAACGCGAAACACCGGGGAGCTGTTTTTT; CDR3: CASSAAWGTRNTGELFF
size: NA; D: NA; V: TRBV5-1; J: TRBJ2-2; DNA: TGCGCCAGCAGCCCTCGCAGGGGGGCTACGAACACCGGGGAGCTGTTTTTT; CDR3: CASSPRRGATNTGELFF
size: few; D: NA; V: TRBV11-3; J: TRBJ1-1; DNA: TGTGCCAGCAGCTTAACGGTGAACACTGAAGCTTTCTTT; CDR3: CASSLTVNTEAFF
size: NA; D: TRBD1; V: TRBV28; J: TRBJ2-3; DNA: TGTGCCAGCAGTTTAGGACAGGGACGCACAGATACGCAGTATTTT; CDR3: CASSLGQGRTDTQYF
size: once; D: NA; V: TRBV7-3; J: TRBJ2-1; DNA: TGTGCCAGCAGCTCCCGGGGAGTAGCTAGCAGCTCCTACAATGAGCAGTTCTTC; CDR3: CASSSRGVASSSYNEQFF
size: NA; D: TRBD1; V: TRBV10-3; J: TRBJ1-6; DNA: TGTGCCATCAGTGAGTCTAGTATGGGACAGTATAATTCACCCCTCCACTTT; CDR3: CAISESSMGQYNSPLHF
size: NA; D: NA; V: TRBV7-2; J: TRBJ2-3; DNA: TGTGCCAGCAGCTTAGTGGCTAGCGAAGCAGATACGCAGTATTTT; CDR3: CASSLVASEADTQYF
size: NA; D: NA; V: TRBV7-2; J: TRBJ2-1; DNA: TGTGCCAGCAGCTTGAGGGGCAATGAGCAGTTCTTC; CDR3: CASSLRGNEQFF